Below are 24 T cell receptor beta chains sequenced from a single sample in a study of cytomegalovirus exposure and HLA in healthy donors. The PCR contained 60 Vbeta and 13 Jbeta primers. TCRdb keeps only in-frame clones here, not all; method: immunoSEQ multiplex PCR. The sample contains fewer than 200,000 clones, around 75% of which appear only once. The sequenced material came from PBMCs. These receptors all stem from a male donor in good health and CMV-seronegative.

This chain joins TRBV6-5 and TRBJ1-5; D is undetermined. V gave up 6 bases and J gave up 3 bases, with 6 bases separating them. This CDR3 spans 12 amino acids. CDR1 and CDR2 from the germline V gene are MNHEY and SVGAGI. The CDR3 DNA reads TGTGCCAGCAGGTCCTTCAATCAGCCCCAGCATTTT. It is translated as CASRSFNQPQHF.

CDR3 loop: CASSYFGAADTEAFF. The CDR3 coding sequence is TGTGCCAGCAGTTATTTTGGGGCGGCGGACACTGAAGCTTTCTTT. V and J are TRBV6-5 and TRBJ1-1; D might be TRBD1 (5 bases). Germline V gene lookup returns CDR1 MNHEY and CDR2 SVGAGI. This CDR3 contains 15 residues. The V gene lost 3 bases and the J gene lost 3 bases, with 14 bases spanning the gap.

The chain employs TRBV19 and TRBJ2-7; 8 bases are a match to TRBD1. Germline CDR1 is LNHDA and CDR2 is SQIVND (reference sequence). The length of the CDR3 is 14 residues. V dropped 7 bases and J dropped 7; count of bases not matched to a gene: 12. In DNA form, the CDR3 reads TGTGCCAGTAAGGCCCGGACAGGGCTCCAGGAGCAGTACTTC. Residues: CASKARTGLQEQYF.

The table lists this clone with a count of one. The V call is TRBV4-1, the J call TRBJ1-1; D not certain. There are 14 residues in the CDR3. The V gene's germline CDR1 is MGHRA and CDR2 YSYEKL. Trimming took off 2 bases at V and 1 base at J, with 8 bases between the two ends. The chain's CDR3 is CASSQIPTNTEAFF. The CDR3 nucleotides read TGCGCCAGCAGCCAAATCCCTACGAACACTGAAGCTTTCTTT.

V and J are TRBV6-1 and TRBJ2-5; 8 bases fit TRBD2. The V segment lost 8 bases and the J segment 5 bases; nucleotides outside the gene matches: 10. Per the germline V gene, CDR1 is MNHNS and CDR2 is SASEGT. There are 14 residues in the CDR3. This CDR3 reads CASFTGGAHETQYF. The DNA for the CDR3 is TGTGCCAGCTTTACCGGGGGGGCCCACGAGACCCAGTACTTC.

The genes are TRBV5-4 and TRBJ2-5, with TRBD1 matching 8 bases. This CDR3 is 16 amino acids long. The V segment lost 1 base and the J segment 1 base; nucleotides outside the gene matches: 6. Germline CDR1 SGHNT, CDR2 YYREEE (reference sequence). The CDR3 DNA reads TGTGCCAGCAGCTTGTGGCAGGGGGCTGCCCAAGAGACCCAGTACTTC. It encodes CASSLWQGAAQETQYF.

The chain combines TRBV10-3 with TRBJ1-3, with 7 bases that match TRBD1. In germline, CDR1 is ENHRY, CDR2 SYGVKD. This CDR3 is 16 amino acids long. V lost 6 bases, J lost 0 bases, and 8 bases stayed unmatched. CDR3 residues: CAISRDSVSSGNTIYF. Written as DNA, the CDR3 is TGTGCCATCAGCCGGGACAGTGTCAGCTCTGGAAACACCATATATTTT.

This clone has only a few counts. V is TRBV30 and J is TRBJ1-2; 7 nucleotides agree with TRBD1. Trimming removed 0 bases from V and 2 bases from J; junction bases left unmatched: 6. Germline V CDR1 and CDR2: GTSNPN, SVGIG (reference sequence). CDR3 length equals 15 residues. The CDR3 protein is CAWSVQGSGNYGYTF. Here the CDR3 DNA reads TGTGCCTGGAGTGTACAGGGGTCAGGGAACTATGGCTACACCTTC.

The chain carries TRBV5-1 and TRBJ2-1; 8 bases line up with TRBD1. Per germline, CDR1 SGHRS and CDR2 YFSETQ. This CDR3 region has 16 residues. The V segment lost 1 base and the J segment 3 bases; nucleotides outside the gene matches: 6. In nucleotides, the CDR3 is TGCGCCAGCAGCTTGCGGATGACAGGGGTCTACAATGAGCAGTTCTTC. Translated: CASSLRMTGVYNEQFF. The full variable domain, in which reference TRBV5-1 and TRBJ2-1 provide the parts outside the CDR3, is KAGVTQTPRYLIKTRGQQVTLSCSPISGHRSVSWYQQTPGQGLQFLFEYFSETQRNKGNFPGRFSGRQFSNSRSEMNVSTLELGDSALYLCASSLRMTGVYNEQFFGPGTRLTVL.

CDR3 in DNA: TGTGCCAGCAGTTACGTCATCGGGGGGTACGAGCAGTACTTC. It is translated as CASSYVIGGYEQYF. The rearrangement uses TRBV6-6 and TRBJ2-7; 7 bases are shared with TRBD2. The trim removed 2 bases at V and 4 bases at J, leaving 5 bases unmatched. The CDR3 sequence is 14 residues long. CDR1 is MNHNY and CDR2 is SVGAGI in the germline V gene (reference sequence).

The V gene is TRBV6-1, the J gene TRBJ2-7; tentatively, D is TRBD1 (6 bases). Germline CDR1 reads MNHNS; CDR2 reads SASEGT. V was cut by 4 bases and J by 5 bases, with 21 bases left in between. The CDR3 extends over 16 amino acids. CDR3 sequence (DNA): TGTGCCAGCAGTGGGACAGCCACAGGGCTCGCTGACGAGCAGTACTTC. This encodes CASSGTATGLADEQYF.

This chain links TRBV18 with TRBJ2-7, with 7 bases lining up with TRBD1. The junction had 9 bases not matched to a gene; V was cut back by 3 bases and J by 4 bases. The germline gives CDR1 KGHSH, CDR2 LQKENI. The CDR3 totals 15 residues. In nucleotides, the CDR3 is TGTGCCAGCTCACCGAGTACAGGGGTAAAATACGAGCAGTACTTC. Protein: CASSPSTGVKYEQYF. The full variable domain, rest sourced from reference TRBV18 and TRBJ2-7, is NAGVMQNPRHLVRRRGQEARLRCSPMKGHSHVYWYRQLPEEGLKFMVYLQKENIIDESGMPKERFSAEFPKEGPSILRIQQVVRGDSAAYFCASSPSTGVKYEQYFGPGTRLTVT.

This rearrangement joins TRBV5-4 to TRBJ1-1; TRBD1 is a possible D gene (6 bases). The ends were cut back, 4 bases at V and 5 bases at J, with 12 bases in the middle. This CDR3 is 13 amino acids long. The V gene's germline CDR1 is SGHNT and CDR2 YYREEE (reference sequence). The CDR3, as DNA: TGTGCCAGCAGCCCTGAGGGGGGGACTGAAGCTTTCTTT. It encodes CASSPEGGTEAFF.

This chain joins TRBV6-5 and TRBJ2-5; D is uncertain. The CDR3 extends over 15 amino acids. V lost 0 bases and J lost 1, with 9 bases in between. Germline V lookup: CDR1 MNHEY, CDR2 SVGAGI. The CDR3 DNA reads TGTGCCAGCAGTTACTCAGGCGGATTCCAAGAGACCCAGTACTTC. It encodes CASSYSGGFQETQYF.

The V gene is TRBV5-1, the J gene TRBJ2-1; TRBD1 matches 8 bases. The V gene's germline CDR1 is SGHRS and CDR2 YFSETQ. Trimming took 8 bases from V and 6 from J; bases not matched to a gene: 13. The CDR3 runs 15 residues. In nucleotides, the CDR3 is TGCGCCAGTGGTATTGGCCAGGGGGCCCGCAATGAGCAGTTCTTC. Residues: CASGIGQGARNEQFF.

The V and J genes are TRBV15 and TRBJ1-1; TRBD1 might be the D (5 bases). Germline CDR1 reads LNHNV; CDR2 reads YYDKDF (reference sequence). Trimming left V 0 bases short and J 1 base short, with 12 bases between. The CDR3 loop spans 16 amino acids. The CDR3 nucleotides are TGTGCCACCAGCAGAGATTTTAGGGGATGGAACACTGAAGCTTTCTTT. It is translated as CATSRDFRGWNTEAFF.

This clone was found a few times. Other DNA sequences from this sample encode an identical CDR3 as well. In DNA form, the CDR3 reads TGTGCCAGCAGTTCTGGACTTCAGCCCCAGCATTTT. It specifies CASSSGLQPQHF. The V and J genes are TRBV2 and TRBJ1-5, with D unclear. CDR1 is SNHLY and CDR2 is FYNNEI in the germline V gene. V was shortened by 5 bases and J by 6 bases, with 8 bases between the two germline ends. The CDR3 has 12 residues. The entire variable domain, with the rest obtained from reference TRBV2 and TRBJ1-5, is as follows: EPEVTQTPSHQVTQMGQEVILRCVPISNHLYFYWYRQILGQKVEFLVSFYNNEISEKSEIFDDQFSVERPDGSNFTLKIRSTKLEDSAMYFCASSSGLQPQHFGDGTRLSIL.

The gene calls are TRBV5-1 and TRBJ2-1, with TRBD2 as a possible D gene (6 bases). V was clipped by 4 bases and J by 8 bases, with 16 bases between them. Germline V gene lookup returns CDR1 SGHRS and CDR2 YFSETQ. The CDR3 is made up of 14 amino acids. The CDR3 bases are TGCGCCAGCAGCCGGGGACTGGGAATGTATGAGCAGTTCTTC. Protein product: CASSRGLGMYEQFF. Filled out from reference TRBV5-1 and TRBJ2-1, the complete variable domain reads KAGVTQTPRYLIKTRGQQVTLSCSPISGHRSVSWYQQTPGQGLQFLFEYFSETQRNKGNFPGRFSGRQFSNSRSEMNVSTLELGDSALYLCASSRGLGMYEQFFGPGTRLTVL.

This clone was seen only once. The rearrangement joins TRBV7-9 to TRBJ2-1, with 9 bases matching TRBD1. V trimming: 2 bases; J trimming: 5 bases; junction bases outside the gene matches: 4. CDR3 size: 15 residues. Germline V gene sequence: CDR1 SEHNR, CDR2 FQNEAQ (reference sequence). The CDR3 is CASSLLDRGHNEQFF. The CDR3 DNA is TGTGCCAGCAGCTTACTGGACAGGGGTCACAATGAGCAGTTCTTC.

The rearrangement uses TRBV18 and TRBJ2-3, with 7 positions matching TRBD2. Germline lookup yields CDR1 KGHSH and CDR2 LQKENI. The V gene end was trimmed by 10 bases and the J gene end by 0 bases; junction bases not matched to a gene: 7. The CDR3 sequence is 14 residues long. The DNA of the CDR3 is TGTGCCACCTCCCGGCGGGGGAGCACAGATACGCAGTATTTT. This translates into CATSRRGSTDTQYF.

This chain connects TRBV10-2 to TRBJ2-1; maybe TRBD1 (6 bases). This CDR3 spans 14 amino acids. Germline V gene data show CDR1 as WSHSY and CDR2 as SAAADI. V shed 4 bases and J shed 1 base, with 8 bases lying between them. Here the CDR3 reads CASSAQGSYNEQFF. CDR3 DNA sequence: TGCGCCAGCAGTGCGCAGGGGTCCTACAATGAGCAGTTCTTC.

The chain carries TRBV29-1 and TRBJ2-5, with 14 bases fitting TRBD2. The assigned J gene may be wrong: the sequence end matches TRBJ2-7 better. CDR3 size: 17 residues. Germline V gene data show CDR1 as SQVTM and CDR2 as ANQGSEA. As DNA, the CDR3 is TGCAGCGCCCAAGCCGGGACTAGCGGGGGTGTTTGGGGCGAGCAGTACTTC. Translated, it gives CSAQAGTSGGVWGEQYF.

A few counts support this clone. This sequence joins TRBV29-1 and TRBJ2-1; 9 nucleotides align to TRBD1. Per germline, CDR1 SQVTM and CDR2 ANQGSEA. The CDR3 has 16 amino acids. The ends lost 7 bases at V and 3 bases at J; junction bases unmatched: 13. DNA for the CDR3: TGCAGCGCGGGGACAGGGTTTTTTAATGTCTACAATGAGCAGTTCTTC. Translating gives CSAGTGFFNVYNEQFF.

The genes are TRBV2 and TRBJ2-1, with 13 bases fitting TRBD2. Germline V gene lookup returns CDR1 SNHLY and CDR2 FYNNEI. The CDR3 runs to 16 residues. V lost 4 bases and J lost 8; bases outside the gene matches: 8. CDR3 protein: CASSGRTSGGTYEQFF. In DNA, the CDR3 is TGTGCCAGCAGTGGTCGGACTAGCGGGGGTACATATGAGCAGTTCTTC.